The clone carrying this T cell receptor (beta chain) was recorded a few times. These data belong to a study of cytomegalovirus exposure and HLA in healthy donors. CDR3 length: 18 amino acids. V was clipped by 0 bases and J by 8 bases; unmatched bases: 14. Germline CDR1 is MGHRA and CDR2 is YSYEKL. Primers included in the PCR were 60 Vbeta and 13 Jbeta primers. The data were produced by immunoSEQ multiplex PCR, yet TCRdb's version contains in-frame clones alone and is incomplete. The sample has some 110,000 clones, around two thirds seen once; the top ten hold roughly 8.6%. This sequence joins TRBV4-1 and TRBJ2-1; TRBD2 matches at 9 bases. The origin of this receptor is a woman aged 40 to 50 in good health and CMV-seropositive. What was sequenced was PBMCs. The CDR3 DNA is TGCGCCAGCAGCCAAGATCCCCATCTAGCGGGGTCGTTGGATGAGCAGTTCTTC. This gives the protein CASSQDPHLAGSLDEQFF.